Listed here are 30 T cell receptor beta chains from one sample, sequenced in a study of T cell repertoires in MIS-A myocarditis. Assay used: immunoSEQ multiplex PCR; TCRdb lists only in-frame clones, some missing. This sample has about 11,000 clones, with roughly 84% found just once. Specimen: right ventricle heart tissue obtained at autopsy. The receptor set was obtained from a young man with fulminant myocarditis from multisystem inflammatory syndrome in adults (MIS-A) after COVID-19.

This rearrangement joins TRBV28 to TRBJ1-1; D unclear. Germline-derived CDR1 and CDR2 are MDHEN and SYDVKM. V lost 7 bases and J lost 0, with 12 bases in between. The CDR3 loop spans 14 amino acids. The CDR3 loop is CASKGGLMNTEAFF. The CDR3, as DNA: TGTGCCAGCAAAGGCGGACTCATGAACACTGAAGCTTTCTTT.

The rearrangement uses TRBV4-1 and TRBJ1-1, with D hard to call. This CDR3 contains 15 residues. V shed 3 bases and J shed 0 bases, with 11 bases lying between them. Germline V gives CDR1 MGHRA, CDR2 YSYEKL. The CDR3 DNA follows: TGCGCCAGCAGCCACGATCAAGCGGTGAACACTGAAGCTTTCTTT. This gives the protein CASSHDQAVNTEAFF.

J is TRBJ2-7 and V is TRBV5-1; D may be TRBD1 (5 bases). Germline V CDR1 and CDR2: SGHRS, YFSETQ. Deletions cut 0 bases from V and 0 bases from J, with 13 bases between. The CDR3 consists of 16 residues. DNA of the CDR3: TGCGCCAGCAGCTTGGCGAGACAGACGTACTCCTACGAGCAGTACTTC. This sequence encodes CASSLARQTYSYEQYF.

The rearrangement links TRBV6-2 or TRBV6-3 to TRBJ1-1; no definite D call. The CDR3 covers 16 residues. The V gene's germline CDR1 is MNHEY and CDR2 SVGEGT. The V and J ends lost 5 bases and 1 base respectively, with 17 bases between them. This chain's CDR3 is CASSQPHIQTNTEAFF. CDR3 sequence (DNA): TGTGCCAGCAGTCAGCCCCACATTCAGACGAACACTGAAGCTTTCTTT.

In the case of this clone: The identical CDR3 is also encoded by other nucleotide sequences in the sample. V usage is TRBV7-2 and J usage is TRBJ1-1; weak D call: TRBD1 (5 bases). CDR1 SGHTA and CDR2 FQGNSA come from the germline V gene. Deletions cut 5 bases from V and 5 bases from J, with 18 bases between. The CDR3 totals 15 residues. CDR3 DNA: TGTGCCAGCAGCGCCGAGGCGGGACCGAATACTGAAGCTTTCTTT. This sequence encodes CASSAEAGPNTEAFF. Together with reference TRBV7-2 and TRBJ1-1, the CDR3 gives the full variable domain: GAGVSQSPSNKVTEKGKDVELRCDPISGHTALYWYRQSLGQGLEFLIYFQGNSAPDKSGLPSDRFSAERTGGSVSTLTIQRTQQEDSAVYLCASSAEAGPNTEAFFGQGTRLTVV.

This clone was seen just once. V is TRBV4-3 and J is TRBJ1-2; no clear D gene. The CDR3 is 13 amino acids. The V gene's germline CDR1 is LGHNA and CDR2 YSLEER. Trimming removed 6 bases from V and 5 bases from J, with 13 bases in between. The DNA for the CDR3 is TGCGCCAGCAGTCGTGGACCGACATATGGCTACACCTTC. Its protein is CASSRGPTYGYTF.

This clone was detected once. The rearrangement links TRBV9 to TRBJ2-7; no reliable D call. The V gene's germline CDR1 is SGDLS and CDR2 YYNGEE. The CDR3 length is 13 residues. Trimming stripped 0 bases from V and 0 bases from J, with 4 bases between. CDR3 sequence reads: CASSVDPSYEQYF. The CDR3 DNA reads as TGTGCCAGCAGCGTAGACCCCTCCTACGAGCAGTACTTC.

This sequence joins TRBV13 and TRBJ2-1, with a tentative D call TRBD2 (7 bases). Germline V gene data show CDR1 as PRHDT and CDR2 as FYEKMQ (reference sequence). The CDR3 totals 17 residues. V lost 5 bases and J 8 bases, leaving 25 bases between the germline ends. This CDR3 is CASSAPGGGALVDEQFF. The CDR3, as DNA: TGTGCCAGCAGCGCCCCTGGAGGGGGGGCGTTGGTCGATGAGCAGTTCTTC.

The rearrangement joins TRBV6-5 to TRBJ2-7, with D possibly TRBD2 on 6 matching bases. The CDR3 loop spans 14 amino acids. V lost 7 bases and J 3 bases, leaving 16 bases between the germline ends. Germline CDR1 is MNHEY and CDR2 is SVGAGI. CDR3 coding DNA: TGTGCCAGCACCCCCTCCGGGGGACTCTACGAGCAGTACTTC. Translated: CASTPSGGLYEQYF.

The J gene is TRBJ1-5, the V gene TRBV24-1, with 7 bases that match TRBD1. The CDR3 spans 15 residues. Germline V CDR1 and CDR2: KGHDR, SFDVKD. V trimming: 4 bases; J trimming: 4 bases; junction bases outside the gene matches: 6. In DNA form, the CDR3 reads TGTGCCACCAGTGACCCGTCGACAGGGAATCAGCCCCAGCATTTT. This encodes CATSDPSTGNQPQHF.

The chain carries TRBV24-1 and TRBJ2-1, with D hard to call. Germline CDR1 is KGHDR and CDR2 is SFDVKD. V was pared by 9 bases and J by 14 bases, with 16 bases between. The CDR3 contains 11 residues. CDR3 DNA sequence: TGTGCCACCGCCGACGGAAAACGAGAGTTCTTC. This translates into CATADGKREFF.

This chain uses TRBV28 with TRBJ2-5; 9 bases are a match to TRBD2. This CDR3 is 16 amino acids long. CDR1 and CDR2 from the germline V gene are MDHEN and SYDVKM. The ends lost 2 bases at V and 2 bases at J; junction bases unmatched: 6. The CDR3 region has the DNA TGTGCCAGCAGTTTAGGAGCGGGGGGAACTCAAGAGACCCAGTACTTC. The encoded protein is CASSLGAGGTQETQYF.

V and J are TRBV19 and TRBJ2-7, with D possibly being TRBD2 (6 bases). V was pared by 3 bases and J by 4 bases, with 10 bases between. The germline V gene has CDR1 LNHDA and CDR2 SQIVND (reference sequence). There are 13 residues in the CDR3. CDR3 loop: CASSMASEYEQYF. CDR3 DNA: TGTGCCAGTAGTATGGCTAGCGAGTACGAGCAGTACTTC.

CDR3 in amino acids: CASSIVGYQPQHF. The CDR3 DNA reads as TGTGCCAGTAGTATCGTGGGATACCAGCCCCAGCATTTT. V gene TRBV19 combines with J gene TRBJ1-5; D is undetermined. The CDR3 consists of 13 residues. Germline V gives CDR1 LNHDA, CDR2 SQIVND (reference sequence). V was cut by 3 bases and J by 7 bases, with 10 bases left in between.

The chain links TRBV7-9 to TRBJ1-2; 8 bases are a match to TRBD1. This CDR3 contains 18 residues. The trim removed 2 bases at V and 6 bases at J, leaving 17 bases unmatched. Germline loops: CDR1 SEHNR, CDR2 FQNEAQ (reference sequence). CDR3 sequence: CASSLRRGAGGGDNGYTF. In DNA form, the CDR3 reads TGTGCCAGCAGCTTAAGGAGAGGGGCAGGGGGCGGGGACAATGGCTACACCTTC.

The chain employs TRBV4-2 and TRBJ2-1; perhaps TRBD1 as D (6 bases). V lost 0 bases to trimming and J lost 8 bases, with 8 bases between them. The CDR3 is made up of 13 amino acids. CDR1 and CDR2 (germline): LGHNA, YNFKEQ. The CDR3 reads CASSQEKGDEQFF. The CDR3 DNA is TGTGCCAGCAGCCAAGAAAAGGGGGATGAGCAGTTCTTC.

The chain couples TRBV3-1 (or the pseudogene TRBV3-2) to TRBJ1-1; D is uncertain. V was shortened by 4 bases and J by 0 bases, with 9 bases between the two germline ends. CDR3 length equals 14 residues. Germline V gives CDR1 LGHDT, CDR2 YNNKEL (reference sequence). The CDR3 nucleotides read TGTGCCAGCAGCCCAGAACTATTGAACACTGAAGCTTTCTTT. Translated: CASSPELLNTEAFF.

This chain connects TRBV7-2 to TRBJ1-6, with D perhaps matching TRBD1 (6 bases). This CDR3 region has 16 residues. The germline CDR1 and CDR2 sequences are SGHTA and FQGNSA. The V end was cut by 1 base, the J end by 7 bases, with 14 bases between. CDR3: CASSLVSQGPNSPLHF. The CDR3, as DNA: TGTGCCAGCAGCTTAGTATCCCAGGGGCCCAATTCACCCCTCCACTTT.

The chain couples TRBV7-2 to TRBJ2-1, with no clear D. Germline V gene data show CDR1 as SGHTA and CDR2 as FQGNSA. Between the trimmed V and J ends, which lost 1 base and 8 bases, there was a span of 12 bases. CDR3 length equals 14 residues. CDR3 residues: CASSLDPQSDEQFF. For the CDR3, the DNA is TGTGCCAGCAGCTTAGATCCGCAGAGCGATGAGCAGTTCTTC.

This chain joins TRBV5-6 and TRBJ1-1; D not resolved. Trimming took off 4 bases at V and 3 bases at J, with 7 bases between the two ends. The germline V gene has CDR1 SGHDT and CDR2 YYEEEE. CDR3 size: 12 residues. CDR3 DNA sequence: TGTGCCAGCAGCCTAGAGTACACTGAAGCTTTCTTT. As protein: CASSLEYTEAFF.

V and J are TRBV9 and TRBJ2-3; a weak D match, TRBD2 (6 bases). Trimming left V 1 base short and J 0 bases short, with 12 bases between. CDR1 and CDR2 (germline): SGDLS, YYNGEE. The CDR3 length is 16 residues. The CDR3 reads CASSVSPGVSTDTQYF. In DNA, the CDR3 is TGTGCCAGCAGCGTATCCCCGGGGGTGAGCACAGATACGCAGTATTTT. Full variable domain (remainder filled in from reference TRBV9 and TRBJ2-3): DSGVTQTPKHLITATGQRVTLRCSPRSGDLSVYWYQQSLDQGLQFLIQYYNGEERAKGNILERFSAQQFPDLHSELNLSSLELGDSALYFCASSVSPGVSTDTQYFGPGTRLTVL.

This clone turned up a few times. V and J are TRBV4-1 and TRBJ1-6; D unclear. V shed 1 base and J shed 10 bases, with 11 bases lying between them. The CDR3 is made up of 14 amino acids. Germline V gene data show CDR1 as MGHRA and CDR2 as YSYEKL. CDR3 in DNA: TGCGCCAGCAGCCAAGGGGTAGTAGGGTCACCCCTCCACTTT. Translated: CASSQGVVGSPLHF.

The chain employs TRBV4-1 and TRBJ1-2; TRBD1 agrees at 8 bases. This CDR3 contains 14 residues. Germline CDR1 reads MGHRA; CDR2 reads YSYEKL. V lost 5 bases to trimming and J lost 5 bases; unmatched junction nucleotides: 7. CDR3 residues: CASSDIDRGYGYTF. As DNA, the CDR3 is TGCGCCAGCAGCGACATAGACAGGGGTTATGGCTACACCTTC.

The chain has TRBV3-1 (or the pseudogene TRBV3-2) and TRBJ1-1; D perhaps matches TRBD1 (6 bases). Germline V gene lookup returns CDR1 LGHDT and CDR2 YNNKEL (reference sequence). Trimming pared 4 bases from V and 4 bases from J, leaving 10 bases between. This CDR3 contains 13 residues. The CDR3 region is CASSPLRGTEAFF. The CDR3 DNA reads TGTGCCAGCAGCCCTCTCAGGGGCACTGAAGCTTTCTTT.

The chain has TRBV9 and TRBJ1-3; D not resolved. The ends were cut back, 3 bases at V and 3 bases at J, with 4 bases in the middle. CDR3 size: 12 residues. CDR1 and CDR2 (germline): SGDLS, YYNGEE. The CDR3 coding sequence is TGTGCCAGCAGCGCCAATGGAAACACCATATATTTT. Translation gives CASSANGNTIYF.

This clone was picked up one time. The CDR3 loop is CASRGQMISPLHF. CDR3 nucleotides: TGTGCCAGCCGGGGACAGATGATTTCACCCCTCCACTTT. The chain joins TRBV27 to TRBJ1-6; 7 bases are a match to TRBD1. V shed 8 bases and J 9 bases; nucleotides not matched to a gene: 7. The CDR3 is 13 residues long. Germline V gene data show CDR1 as MNHEY and CDR2 as SMNVEV (reference sequence).

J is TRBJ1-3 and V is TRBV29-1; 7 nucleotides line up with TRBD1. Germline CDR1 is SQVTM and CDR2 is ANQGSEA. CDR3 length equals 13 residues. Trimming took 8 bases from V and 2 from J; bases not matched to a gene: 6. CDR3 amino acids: CSTRQGPGNTIYF. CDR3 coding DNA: TGCAGCACTCGACAGGGACCTGGAAACACCATATATTTT.

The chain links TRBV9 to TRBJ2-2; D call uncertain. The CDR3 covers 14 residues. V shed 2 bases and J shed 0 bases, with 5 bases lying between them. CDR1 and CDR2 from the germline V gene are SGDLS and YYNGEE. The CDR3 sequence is CASSVQANTGELFF. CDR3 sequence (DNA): TGTGCCAGCAGCGTCCAGGCGAACACCGGGGAGCTGTTTTTT.

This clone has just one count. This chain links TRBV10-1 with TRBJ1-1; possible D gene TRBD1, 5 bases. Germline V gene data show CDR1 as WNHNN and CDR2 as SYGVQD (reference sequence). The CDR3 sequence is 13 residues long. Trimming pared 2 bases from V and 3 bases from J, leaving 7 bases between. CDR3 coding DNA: TGCGCCAGCAGTGAGGGGGCTTACACTGAAGCTTTCTTT. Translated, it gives CASSEGAYTEAFF.

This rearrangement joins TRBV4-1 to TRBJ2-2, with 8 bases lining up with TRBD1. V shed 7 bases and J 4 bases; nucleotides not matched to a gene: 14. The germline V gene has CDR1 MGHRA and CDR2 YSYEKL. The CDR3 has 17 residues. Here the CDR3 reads CASTGTSGQGGTGELFF. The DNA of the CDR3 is TGCGCCAGCACCGGGACGAGCGGACAGGGTGGCACCGGGGAGCTGTTTTTT.